This T cell receptor (beta chain) originates from a study of shared clonotypes between healthy human individuals. Repertoires were generated with immunoSEQ multiplex PCR, while TCRdb's copy carries only in-frame clones and drops some. The sample holds some 2.1 million clones; around 93% are singletons and the top ten take approximately 1.7%. J was trimmed by 8 bases and V by 8 bases; bases with no gene match: 12. The CDR3 has 15 residues. CDR1 is SGHAT and CDR2 is FQNNGV in the germline V gene. CD45RO-negative, CCR7-selected cells formed the naive CD8 fraction, which excluded terminally differentiated effector memory CD45RA+ cells.

The TCR was taken from a man younger than 30 in good health. Some clones in this sample may be carry-over from other donors' samples. V is TRBV11-2 and J is TRBJ2-1, with 10 bases matching TRBD2. Sequencing input: naive CD8+ T cells from PBMCs. The CDR3 DNA sequence: TGTGCCAGCGGTAGTGGAGCGGGAGGGAGGGATGAGCAGTTCTTC. Translation: CASGSGAGGRDEQFF.